Following are 6 T cell receptor beta chains from one sample sequenced in a study of T cells in Graves' hyperthyroidism and ophthalmopathy. Amplified regions were TCR beta CDR3 sequences from RNA transcripts. During a first-round RT-PCR of the TCR CDR3, the HTBI primer set was used. TCRdb reprocessed the multiplex PCR reads with MiXCR, giving one entry per CDR3 protein. The sample comprises around 720,000 distinct CDR3 sequences, about a third of which are singletons, and around a third rests with the top ten. Sequencing was done on a sample of blood. All receptors come from a middle-aged woman with Graves' hyperthyroidism.

This clonotype was seen many times. The V gene is TRBV10-3, the J gene TRBJ1-5, with D tentatively TRBD1 (6 bases). Germline-derived CDR1 and CDR2 are ENHRY and SYGVKD. The CDR3 totals 14 residues. Trimming removed 6 bases at V and 2 bases at J, with 11 bases between. The CDR3 coding sequence is TGTGCCATCAGCAAGGAGGGGGGCAATCAGCCCCAGCATTTT. It encodes CAISKEGGNQPQHF.

On this clonotype: A much larger clone differs from this one at a single base, so this may be a read error. The chain is built from TRBV9 and TRBJ2-5; either TRBD1 or TRBD2 may fit D (6 bases each). This CDR3 has 15 amino acids. The germline CDR1 and CDR2 sequences are SGDLS and YYNGEE. CDR3 in DNA: TGTGCCAGCAGCGTAGTAGTGGGGGGCCAAGAGATCCAGTACTTC. It is translated as CASSVVVGGQEIQYF.

This clonotype was seen many times. The chain couples TRBV19 to TRBJ2-6; 7 bases fit TRBD1. V dropped 11 bases and J dropped 0; count of bases not matched to a gene: 10. This CDR3 is built from 16 residues. Germline CDR1 reads LNHDA; CDR2 reads SQIVND (reference sequence). CDR3 sequence (DNA): TGTGCCGCCCGACAGGGCTTTAACTCTGGGGCCAACGTCCTGACTTTC. Its protein is CAARQGFNSGANVLTF.

This clonotype appeared a few times. The CDR3 DNA is TGTGCCAGCAGCTTGGTAGGGGGCGGACCCTATGGCTACACCTTC. It is translated as CASSLVGGGPYGYTF. J is TRBJ1-2 and V is TRBV11-2, with 7 bases identical to TRBD1. The ends lost 3 bases at V and 4 bases at J; junction bases unmatched: 8. CDR1 and CDR2 (germline): SGHAT, FQNNGV. This CDR3 is 15 amino acids long.

The chain has TRBV14 and TRBJ2-2, with 7 bases fitting TRBD2. The V and J ends lost 1 base and 7 bases, in that order; junction bases with no gene match: 0. CDR3 length: 13 amino acids. Germline V gene sequence: CDR1 SGHDN, CDR2 FVKESK. CDR3 region: CASSQGTSGELFF. The CDR3 region has the DNA TGTGCCAGCAGCCAAGGGACTAGCGGGGAGCTGTTTTTT.

The chain recombines TRBV7-9 with TRBJ1-6, with a weak D call TRBD1 (6 bases). The CDR3 is 14 amino acids. Germline assignment: CDR1 SEHNR and CDR2 FQNEAQ (reference sequence). V was cut by 5 bases and J by 8 bases, with 13 bases left in between. The chain's CDR3 is CASSHRDTDSPLHF. The CDR3 DNA is TGTGCCAGCAGCCACCGGGACACGGATTCACCCCTCCACTTT.